Here is one T cell receptor beta chain with its context. Its specificity is not known. These data are taken from a study of T cell responses to AZD1222 COVID-19 vaccine. Study results and limitations: Only after the peak T cell response were repertoires sampled. Following two doses of AZD1222, Spike-specific TCR breadth and depth rose. Of the AZD1222 recipients, only 5 or 6 were seropositive at baseline. Donors in the cohort were predominantly white British and more often female, and clonal diversity was possibly underestimated.

Clones were read by immunoSEQ multiplex PCR, and TCRdb kept only the in-frame ones, dropping some. The sample has about 150,000 clones, roughly 90% seen once. The V and J ends lost 5 bases and 10 bases, in that order; junction bases with no gene match: 6. This CDR3 has 15 amino acids. Germline-derived CDR1 and CDR2 are SGHTA and FQGNSA. Sequenced material: peripheral blood, taken 28 days after the second AZD1222 dose. The TCR originated in an adult who received the AZD1222 COVID-19 vaccine. This chain connects TRBV7-2 to TRBJ2-1; 15 nucleotides agree with TRBD2. The CDR3 here is CASSLGLAGGREQFF. The DNA for the CDR3 is TGTGCCAGCAGCCTAGGACTAGCGGGAGGGCGCGAGCAGTTCTTC.